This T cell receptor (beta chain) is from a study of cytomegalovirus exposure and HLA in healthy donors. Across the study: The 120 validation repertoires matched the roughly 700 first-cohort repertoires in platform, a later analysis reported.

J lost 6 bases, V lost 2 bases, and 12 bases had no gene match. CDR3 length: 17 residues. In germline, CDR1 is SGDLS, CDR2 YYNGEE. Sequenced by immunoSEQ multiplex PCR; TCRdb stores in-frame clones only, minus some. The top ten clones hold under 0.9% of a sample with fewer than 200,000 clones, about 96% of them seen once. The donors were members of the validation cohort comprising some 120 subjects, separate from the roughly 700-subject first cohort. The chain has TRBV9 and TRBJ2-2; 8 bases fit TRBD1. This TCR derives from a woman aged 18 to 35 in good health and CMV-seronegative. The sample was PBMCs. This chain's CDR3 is CASSVRPDRGDPGELFF. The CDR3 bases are TGTGCCAGCAGCGTCCGGCCCGACAGGGGAGATCCCGGGGAGCTGTTTTTT.